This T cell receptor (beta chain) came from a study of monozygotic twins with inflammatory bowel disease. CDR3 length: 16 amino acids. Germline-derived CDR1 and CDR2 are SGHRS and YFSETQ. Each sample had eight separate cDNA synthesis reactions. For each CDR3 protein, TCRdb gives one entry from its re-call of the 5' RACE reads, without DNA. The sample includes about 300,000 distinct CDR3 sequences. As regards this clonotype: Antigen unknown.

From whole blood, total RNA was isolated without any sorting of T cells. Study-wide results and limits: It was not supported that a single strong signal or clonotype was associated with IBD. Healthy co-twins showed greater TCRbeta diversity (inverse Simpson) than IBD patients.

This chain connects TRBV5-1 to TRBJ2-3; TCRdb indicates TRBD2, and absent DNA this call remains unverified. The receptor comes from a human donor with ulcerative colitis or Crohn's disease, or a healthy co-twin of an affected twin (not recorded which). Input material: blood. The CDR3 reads CASSLGVSGSTDTQYF. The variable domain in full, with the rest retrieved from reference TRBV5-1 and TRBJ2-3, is KAGVTQTPRYLIKTRGQQVTLSCSPISGHRSVSWYQQTPGQGLQFLFEYFSETQRNKGNFPGRFSGRQFSNSRSEMNVSTLELGDSALYLCASSLGVSGSTDTQYFGPGTRLTVL.